Listed below are T cell receptor beta chains from one sample, sequenced in a study of beta chain features in type 1 diabetes. The table came from immunoSEQ multiplex PCR; TCRdb's copy has only in-frame clones and leaves some out. In the table there are roughly 370,000 clones, around 13% of which are singletons. Source material: naive CD4+ T cells from blood. These receptors came from a man aged 25-45 years in good health. Both conserved end residues are part of each CDR3. The D gene is left open where the match is weak. Clone size is given for some rows only: seen once, a few or many times, or a class if the clone is expanded.

v_gene	j_gene	abundance	d_gene	CDR3nt	CDR3aa
TRBV29-1	TRBJ2-1	few	NA	TGCAGCGCCGCAAATTTGGTAACCTCCTACAATGAGCAGTTCTTC	CSAANLVTSYNEQFF
TRBV4-1	TRBJ1-6	NA	NA	TGCGCCAGCAGCCAAAACAGGGATTCATCACCCCTCCACTTT	CASSQNRDSSPLHF
TRBV25-1	TRBJ2-3	few	NA	TGTGCCAGCAGTGAATTAGGGGGGTCCTCCACAGATACGCAGTATTTT	CASSELGGSSTDTQYF
TRBV4-2	TRBJ2-1	many	NA	TGTGCCAGCAGCCTGGGACAAGGTGGCGATGAGCAGTTCTTC	CASSLGQGGDEQFF
TRBV30	TRBJ2-2	NA	TRBD1	TGTGCCTGGAGTGTACGGAACAGGGGATCCCCCTATGTCCCCGGGGAGCTGTTTTTT	CAWSVRNRGSPYVPGELFF
TRBV4-1	TRBJ1-4	NA	NA	TGCGCCAGCAGCCAAGCCGGTCCTGCAACTAATGAAAAACTGTTTTTT	CASSQAGPATNEKLFF
TRBV27	TRBJ2-1	few	TRBD1	TGTGCCAGCAGTCGGACAGGGGCCTACAATGAGCAGTTCTTC	CASSRTGAYNEQFF
TRBV30	TRBJ2-5	few	NA	TGTGCCTGGAGTACCTTTCGGGCAGAGACCCAGTACTTC	CAWSTFRAETQYF
TRBV7-6	TRBJ1-4	NA	NA	TGTGCCAGCAGCTTAAAATTCACGGAAAAACTGTTTTTT	CASSLKFTEKLFF
TRBV5-1	TRBJ2-5	few	NA	TGCGCCAGCAGCCCGAGCAGAAAAGAGACCCAGTACTTC	CASSPSRKETQYF
TRBV9	TRBJ2-1	NA	TRBD2	TGTGCCAGCACCCCCTCGGGAGAGCGGGGGAATGAGCAGTTCTTC	CASTPSGERGNEQFF
TRBV29-1	TRBJ1-2	few	TRBD1	TGCAGCGTTGAAGGGGGGACAGGGTTGTATGGCTACACCTTC	CSVEGGTGLYGYTF
TRBV29-1	TRBJ1-1	few	NA	TGCAGCGTTCTCCATGAGGGGACCTACAGATCTGAAGCTTTCTTT	CSVLHEGTYRSEAFF
TRBV10-3	TRBJ2-7	NA	NA	TGTGCCATCAGTGTGGAGTCCTACGAGCAGTACTTC	CAISVESYEQYF
TRBV7-9	TRBJ1-1	few	TRBD1	TGTGCCAGCAGCTTCAGTGACAGGGACACTGAAGCTTTCTTT	CASSFSDRDTEAFF
TRBV11-3	TRBJ2-4	few	NA	TGTGCCAGCAGCTTGGATAGCTGGATTCAGTACTTC	CASSLDSWIQYF